The clone carrying this TCR beta chain was recorded a few times. The sample comes from a study of blood T cell repertoires in COVID-19. On the study more broadly: Whether acute or convalescent, the COVID-19 samples came from the United States, Italy and Spain.

Per the study methods: Estimated nucleated cell counts came from reference gene primer amplification. Some clones are missing from TCRdb's copy, which holds only in-frame ones; the method was immunoSEQ multiplex PCR. V and J calls and clone size follow that table, whereas D and trimming were derived from the DNA. Of roughly 62,000 clones in the sample, around 85% were seen once. CDR3 size: 14 residues. The V gene lost 3 bases and the J gene lost 3 bases, with 15 bases spanning the gap. Germline-derived CDR1 and CDR2 are DFQATT and SNEGSKA (reference sequence). Sequencing was carried out using peripheral blood. This clonotype was sampled from a man aged 55 to 70 with acute or convalescent COVID-19. The V and J genes are TRBV20-1 and TRBJ2-7, with D maybe TRBD2 (5 bases). CDR3 coding DNA: TGCAGTGCTAGTTTTCGGGGAGCCCTCTACGAGCAGTACTTC. It encodes CSASFRGALYEQYF.